Here is one T cell receptor beta chain with its context. This sample is drawn from a study of cytomegalovirus exposure and HLA in healthy donors. Germline loops: CDR1 GTSNPN, CDR2 SVGIG (reference sequence). The CDR3 runs to 14 residues. V shed 5 bases, J shed 7 bases, and the junction held 10 bases outside the gene matches. PCR was performed using 60 Vbeta and 13 Jbeta primers. Produced via immunoSEQ multiplex PCR; TCRdb's table is partial and in-frame only. Of 75,000 to 90,000 clones in the sample, 85% were seen once. Sequenced input: PBMCs. This TCR was sampled from a man aged 35 to 55 in good health and CMV-seropositive. The rearrangement links TRBV30 to TRBJ2-1, with TRBD2 matching 8 bases. CDR3 region: CAWGNGGGGNEQFF. CDR3 in DNA: TGTGCCTGGGGAAACGGGGGCGGGGGGAATGAGCAGTTCTTC.